The sequence of this T cell receptor (beta chain) was determined in a study of PD-1 blockade in classical Hodgkin lymphoma. The ends lost 8 bases at V and 0 bases at J; junction bases unmatched: 17. CDR3 length: 20 residues. Germline V gives CDR1 LNHDA, CDR2 SQIVND (reference sequence). General study findings and limits: At baseline, newly diagnosed patients reportedly showed less TCR diversity than healthy donors. Significant TCR diversity gains by C4D1 occurred in CD4+ but not CD8+ cells. Baseline diversity resembling that of newly diagnosed patients was seen in complete responders.

Time point noted: cycle 4 day 1 (C4D1), after 6 weeks of nivolumab. All patients experienced relapse after autologous stem cell transplantation, and brentuximab vedotin exposure was variable. Classifying best responses yielded complete response, partial response or progressive disease. Note on this clone: The antigen is undetermined.

Generated by immunoSEQ multiplex PCR, the TCRdb table keeps only in-frame clones and is missing some. Of tens of thousands of clones in the sample, approximately 86% were seen once. This rearrangement joins TRBV19 to TRBJ2-1; 12 bases map to TRBD2. Sequencing was performed on peripheral blood mononuclear cells (PBMCs), taken before the fourth cycle of nivolumab. The sequence was collected from a human donor with classical Hodgkin lymphoma. The CDR3 nucleotides are TGTGCCAGTTCGAGGGAAGGACTAGCGGGACTCCCGAGCTCCTACAATGAGCAGTTCTTC. Amino acids: CASSREGLAGLPSSYNEQFF.